Listed below are T cell receptor beta chains from one sample, sequenced in a study of blood T cell repertoires in COVID-19. Sequencing used immunoSEQ multiplex PCR; TCRdb keeps in-frame clones, though not all of them. The sample holds about 200,000 clones, 65% to 85% seen once. Source material: peripheral blood. The receptors were gathered from a woman aged 80 or over with acute or convalescent COVID-19. The CDR3 runs from the conserved cysteine through the conserved F or W. D genes are given only for firm matches. Clone size is shown for a subset of rows, as once, few, many or a class of expanded clone.

J gene: TRBJ1-4
D gene: TRBD1
clone size: -
V gene: TRBV3-1/TRBV3-2
CDR3 DNA: TGTGCCAGCAGCCAAAATTGGGGGGGACAGGCTAATGAAAAACTGTTTTTT
CDR3 protein: CASSQNWGGQANEKLFF

J gene: TRBJ2-3
D gene: TRBD1
clone size: -
V gene: TRBV3-1/TRBV3-2
CDR3 DNA: TGTGCCAGCAGCACGACAGGGGTTGGCACAGATACGCAGTATTTT
CDR3 protein: CASSTTGVGTDTQYF

J gene: TRBJ2-3
D gene: -
clone size: few
V gene: TRBV11-1
CDR3 DNA: TGTGCCAGCAGCTTGACTAGCACAGATACGCAGTATTTT
CDR3 protein: CASSLTSTDTQYF

J gene: TRBJ2-5
D gene: TRBD2
clone size: -
V gene: TRBV7-2
CDR3 DNA: TGTGCCAGCCTGGCACGGACTAGCGGGGTTTTGGAGACCCAGTACTTC
CDR3 protein: CASLARTSGVLETQYF

J gene: TRBJ1-2
D gene: -
clone size: -
V gene: TRBV24-1
CDR3 DNA: TGTGCCACCAGTGACAGCTATGGCTACACCTTC
CDR3 protein: CATSDSYGYTF

J gene: TRBJ1-2
D gene: TRBD1
clone size: -
V gene: TRBV5-1
CDR3 DNA: TGCGCCAGCAGCAGCCCGGGACAGGCCTCAAGGAGGGGCTACACCTTC
CDR3 protein: CASSSPGQASRRGYTF

J gene: TRBJ1-3
D gene: -
clone size: -
V gene: TRBV5-6
CDR3 DNA: TGTGCCAGCAGCTTGGCGTGGGCCTCTGGAAACACCATATATTTT
CDR3 protein: CASSLAWASGNTIYF

J gene: TRBJ1-2
D gene: -
clone size: -
V gene: TRBV19
CDR3 DNA: TGTGCCAGTAGTAACCAGGGTTTCTATGGCTACACCTTC
CDR3 protein: CASSNQGFYGYTF

J gene: TRBJ2-7
D gene: -
clone size: -
V gene: TRBV7-9
CDR3 DNA: TGTGCCAGCGCGCAGACACACTACGAGCAGTACTTC
CDR3 protein: CASAQTHYEQYF

J gene: TRBJ2-3
D gene: TRBD2
clone size: -
V gene: TRBV6-1
CDR3 DNA: TGTGCCAGCAGTGATTCAGGACTAGCCGCAGATACGCAGTATTTT
CDR3 protein: CASSDSGLAADTQYF

J gene: TRBJ2-1
D gene: TRBD2
clone size: -
V gene: TRBV27
CDR3 DNA: TGTGCCAGCAGTTTATCACTAGCGGGAGTGTCCTACAATGAGCAGTTCTTC
CDR3 protein: CASSLSLAGVSYNEQFF

J gene: TRBJ2-2
D gene: -
clone size: -
V gene: TRBV5-6
CDR3 DNA: TGTGCCAGCAGCAATAGAGCCGGGGAGCTGTTTTTT
CDR3 protein: CASSNRAGELFF

J gene: TRBJ2-7
D gene: TRBD2
clone size: -
V gene: TRBV30
CDR3 DNA: TGTGCCCAGCAATTAGCGGGAGTCCACGAGCAGTACTTC
CDR3 protein: CAQQLAGVHEQYF

J gene: TRBJ1-2
D gene: -
clone size: -
V gene: TRBV27
CDR3 DNA: TGTGCCAGCAGTTCCCTGTACACGAACTATGGCTACACCTTC
CDR3 protein: CASSSLYTNYGYTF

J gene: TRBJ1-2
D gene: -
clone size: -
V gene: TRBV12-3/TRBV12-4
CDR3 DNA: TGTGCCAGCAGTTTAGCCTTTGCAGCGGGCTACACCTTC
CDR3 protein: CASSLAFAAGYTF

J gene: TRBJ2-7
D gene: -
clone size: once
V gene: TRBV2
CDR3 DNA: TGTGCCAGCAGTGAGGAGTCAGGGACCTACGAGCAGTACTTC
CDR3 protein: CASSEESGTYEQYF

J gene: TRBJ2-3
D gene: TRBD2
clone size: -
V gene: TRBV2
CDR3 DNA: TGTGCCAGCACCGAACTAAGGACTAGTCCTCCAGATACGCAGTATTTT
CDR3 protein: CASTELRTSPPDTQYF

J gene: TRBJ1-5
D gene: -
clone size: -
V gene: TRBV10-2
CDR3 DNA: TGCGCCAGCAGTGAGTCATACGGGTTACATCAGCCCCAGCATTTT
CDR3 protein: CASSESYGLHQPQHF

J gene: TRBJ2-5
D gene: TRBD2
clone size: -
V gene: TRBV2
CDR3 DNA: TGTGCCAGCATAGTGGAAGTCGGGAGGGAGACCCAGTACTTC
CDR3 protein: CASIVEVGRETQYF

J gene: TRBJ1-4
D gene: -
clone size: -
V gene: TRBV6-1
CDR3 DNA: TGTGCCAGCAGTGAAAAAATGGCAGGGTTTGAAAAACTGTTTTTT
CDR3 protein: CASSEKMAGFEKLFF

J gene: TRBJ1-4
D gene: -
clone size: -
V gene: TRBV7-3
CDR3 DNA: TGTGCCAGCAGCCGTTCCCCAACCAGGGGTGCTGAAAAACTGTTTTTT
CDR3 protein: CASSRSPTRGAEKLFF

J gene: TRBJ1-4
D gene: TRBD1
clone size: few
V gene: TRBV5-1
CDR3 DNA: TGCGCCAGCAGCTTGGCCGGGACAGAGAATGAAAAACTGTTTTTT
CDR3 protein: CASSLAGTENEKLFF

J gene: TRBJ1-4
D gene: -
clone size: -
V gene: TRBV4-1
CDR3 DNA: TGCGCCAGCAGCCTAAGGACAGAAAATGAAAAACTGTTTTTT
CDR3 protein: CASSLRTENEKLFF

J gene: TRBJ1-4
D gene: TRBD1
clone size: -
V gene: TRBV24-1
CDR3 DNA: TGTGCCACCAGTCCCCTTCCGACAGGGGACATACGCTCTAATGAAAAACTGTTTTTT
CDR3 protein: CATSPLPTGDIRSNEKLFF

J gene: TRBJ2-1
D gene: -
clone size: -
V gene: TRBV2
CDR3 DNA: TGTGCCAGCAGTGAGAGGGAATTCAATGAGCAGTTCTTC
CDR3 protein: CASSEREFNEQFF

J gene: TRBJ1-1
D gene: -
clone size: -
V gene: TRBV6-6
CDR3 DNA: TGTGCCAGCAGAACAAATGCCTACACTGAAGCTTTCTTT
CDR3 protein: CASRTNAYTEAFF

J gene: TRBJ2-2
D gene: -
clone size: few
V gene: TRBV21-1
CDR3 DNA: TGTGCCAGGTCCCCGAGGTCGGGGGAGCTGTTTTTT
CDR3 protein: CARSPRSGELFF

J gene: TRBJ2-3
D gene: -
clone size: -
V gene: TRBV2
CDR3 DNA: TGTGCCAGCAGTGACGGGGGGACACCCAGCACAGATACGCAGTATTTT
CDR3 protein: CASSDGGTPSTDTQYF

J gene: TRBJ2-3
D gene: TRBD2
clone size: few
V gene: TRBV6-5
CDR3 DNA: TGTGCCAGCAGTTACTCGAAGGGGACTATATCTAATACGCAGTATTTT
CDR3 protein: CASSYSKGTISNTQYF

J gene: TRBJ1-6
D gene: -
clone size: -
V gene: TRBV5-1
CDR3 DNA: TGCGCCAGCAGCTTGGAACACTATAATTCACCCCTCCACTTT
CDR3 protein: CASSLEHYNSPLHF

J gene: TRBJ2-6
D gene: TRBD1
clone size: once
V gene: TRBV5-4
CDR3 DNA: TGTGCCAGCAGCTTGGCGGGACAGGGAGCCAACGTCCTGACTTTC
CDR3 protein: CASSLAGQGANVLTF

J gene: TRBJ1-2
D gene: -
clone size: -
V gene: TRBV7-2
CDR3 DNA: TGTGCCAGCAGCTTAGGTTTGGACACTGGCTACACCTTC
CDR3 protein: CASSLGLDTGYTF

J gene: TRBJ1-1
D gene: -
clone size: once
V gene: TRBV6-5
CDR3 DNA: TGTGCCAGCAGTTCTCCCGGGACACGCGGCACTGAAGCTTTCTTT
CDR3 protein: CASSSPGTRGTEAFF

J gene: TRBJ1-2
D gene: -
clone size: -
V gene: TRBV21-1
CDR3 DNA: TGTGCCAGCAGCCTCTGGACAGGGTATGGCTACACCTTC
CDR3 protein: CASSLWTGYGYTF

J gene: TRBJ2-1
D gene: TRBD2
clone size: -
V gene: TRBV3-1/TRBV3-2
CDR3 DNA: TGTGCCAGCAGCCAAGAACTAGCGTACAATGAGCAGTTCTTC
CDR3 protein: CASSQELAYNEQFF

J gene: TRBJ1-1
D gene: TRBD1
clone size: many
V gene: TRBV7-9
CDR3 DNA: TGTGCCAGCAGCCCCCGACAGGGCGCAAGTAGTGGGGACTCTGAAGCTTTCTTT
CDR3 protein: CASSPRQGASSGDSEAFF

J gene: TRBJ1-1
D gene: TRBD1
clone size: -
V gene: TRBV2
CDR3 DNA: TGTGCCAGCAGGACAGGGGGCCCCCGCACTGAAGCTTTCTTT
CDR3 protein: CASRTGGPRTEAFF

J gene: TRBJ1-6
D gene: -
clone size: -
V gene: TRBV6-5
CDR3 DNA: TGTGCCAGCAGTCCCGGGGGAATAAATTCACCCCTCCACTTT
CDR3 protein: CASSPGGINSPLHF

J gene: TRBJ2-5
D gene: -
clone size: -
V gene: TRBV2
CDR3 DNA: TGTGCCAGCAGTGAGCTAGGGGCAGGAAAAGAGACCCAGTACTTC
CDR3 protein: CASSELGAGKETQYF

J gene: TRBJ2-7
D gene: TRBD1
clone size: -
V gene: TRBV5-1
CDR3 DNA: TGCGCCAGCCGTCTCAGGGGGCAATACGAGCAGTACTTC
CDR3 protein: CASRLRGQYEQYF

J gene: TRBJ2-1
D gene: TRBD2
clone size: -
V gene: TRBV2
CDR3 DNA: TGTGCCAGCAGTGAGTGGGGGGGACTCTCCTACAATGAGCAGTTCTTC
CDR3 protein: CASSEWGGLSYNEQFF

J gene: TRBJ2-1
D gene: -
clone size: -
V gene: TRBV9
CDR3 DNA: TGTGCCAGCAGTTTAGGACGGAGGGACAATGAGCAGTTCTTC
CDR3 protein: CASSLGRRDNEQFF

J gene: TRBJ1-1
D gene: -
clone size: -
V gene: TRBV6-5
CDR3 DNA: TGTGCCAGCAGGGGGGAGGTGGTGAACACTGAAGCTTTCTTT
CDR3 protein: CASRGEVVNTEAFF

J gene: TRBJ2-1
D gene: TRBD2
clone size: -
V gene: TRBV6-5
CDR3 DNA: TGTGCCAGCGGACCCATAGCGGGAGGGAGAGAGCAGTTCTTC
CDR3 protein: CASGPIAGGREQFF

J gene: TRBJ2-3
D gene: TRBD2
clone size: once
V gene: TRBV5-4
CDR3 DNA: TGTGCCAGCAGCCACCCTAGCGGGGGGGCGAGAGATACGCAGTATTTT
CDR3 protein: CASSHPSGGARDTQYF

J gene: TRBJ1-4
D gene: TRBD1
clone size: -
V gene: TRBV28
CDR3 DNA: TGTGCCAGCAGACCTGGGACAGGGGGCCCTAGTATTGAAAAACTGTTTTTT
CDR3 protein: CASRPGTGGPSIEKLFF

J gene: TRBJ2-5
D gene: TRBD2
clone size: -
V gene: TRBV4-2
CDR3 DNA: TGTGCCAGCAGCCAAGGGGCCGGGGGGGAAGAGACCCAGTACTTC
CDR3 protein: CASSQGAGGEETQYF

J gene: TRBJ2-7
D gene: TRBD2
clone size: few
V gene: TRBV29-1
CDR3 DNA: TGCAGCGTTGAAAGACTAGCGGGAGTGTACGAGCAGTACTTC
CDR3 protein: CSVERLAGVYEQYF

J gene: TRBJ2-5
D gene: TRBD1
clone size: -
V gene: TRBV5-1
CDR3 DNA: TGCGCCAGCAGCGACCGGGACAGGGGTCAAGAGACCCAGTACTTC
CDR3 protein: CASSDRDRGQETQYF

J gene: TRBJ2-7
D gene: -
clone size: -
V gene: TRBV10-1
CDR3 DNA: TGCGCCAGCAGTGAGCTCAGGGGTTCCTACGAGCAGTACTTC
CDR3 protein: CASSELRGSYEQYF

J gene: TRBJ1-2
D gene: -
clone size: -
V gene: TRBV29-1
CDR3 DNA: TGCAGCGGTACGAGGGCTCTAGGAGGCTACACCTTC
CDR3 protein: CSGTRALGGYTF

J gene: TRBJ2-7
D gene: TRBD1
clone size: -
V gene: TRBV3-1/TRBV3-2
CDR3 DNA: TGTGCCAGCAGCCCCCTGAAGGGACAGGGTGACGAGCAGTACTTC
CDR3 protein: CASSPLKGQGDEQYF

J gene: TRBJ2-7
D gene: -
clone size: -
V gene: TRBV29-1
CDR3 DNA: TGCAGCGTTGCAACAGGAACCTACGAGCAGTACTTC
CDR3 protein: CSVATGTYEQYF

J gene: TRBJ1-5
D gene: -
clone size: -
V gene: TRBV6-1
CDR3 DNA: TGTGCCAGCAGTGAACGGGTACAGCCCCAGCATTTT
CDR3 protein: CASSERVQPQHF

J gene: TRBJ2-7
D gene: TRBD1
clone size: -
V gene: TRBV5-1
CDR3 DNA: TGCGCCAGCAGCTTTAAGGACAGGGACGACGAGCAGTACTTC
CDR3 protein: CASSFKDRDDEQYF

J gene: TRBJ2-7
D gene: TRBD1
clone size: -
V gene: TRBV7-2
CDR3 DNA: TGTGCCAGCAGCTACAGGGGATTAAGCTCCTACGAGCAGTACTTC
CDR3 protein: CASSYRGLSSYEQYF

J gene: TRBJ1-4
D gene: TRBD1
clone size: -
V gene: TRBV6-5
CDR3 DNA: TGTGCCAGCACGGAGTCAGGGGGCTTTCTTGGAAAACTGTTTTTT
CDR3 protein: CASTESGGFLGKLFF

J gene: TRBJ2-1
D gene: -
clone size: few
V gene: TRBV7-3
CDR3 DNA: TGTGCCAGCAGCCCCGGGAGTGCGGGCCTATCCTACAATGAGCAGTTCTTC
CDR3 protein: CASSPGSAGLSYNEQFF

J gene: TRBJ1-2
D gene: TRBD1
clone size: -
V gene: TRBV27
CDR3 DNA: TGTGCCAGCTCTGCAGACAGGGCCTATGGCTACACCTTC
CDR3 protein: CASSADRAYGYTF